This TCR beta chain was found in a study of response to subunit inactivated influenza vaccine. TCRdb itself ran the RT-PCR reads through MiXCR, one entry per CDR3 protein. Of around 180,000 distinct CDR3 sequences listed, approximately 8.7% are singletons. This sequence was found in a man aged 50 to 60 who received an inactivated influenza vaccine. Sequencing used non-naive T cells sorted from PBMCs, obtained on the day of vaccination.

CDR3 DNA sequence: TGTGCCAGCGGACAGCTAGTGGGGCTTACCTTC. Translated, it gives CASGQLVGLTF. V and J are TRBV6-1 and TRBJ1-2; a possible D gene is TRBD1 (6 bases). The CDR3 runs to 11 residues. Trimming pared 8 bases from V and 14 bases from J, leaving 18 bases between. The germline V gene has CDR1 MNHNS and CDR2 SASEGT.